This T cell receptor (beta chain) was recorded in a study of regulatory T cells in long-lasting Graves disease (dated by TCRdb to about 2021). Looking at the study overall: Persistent Graves' disease was defined as persistently positive TSH receptor autoantibodies together with antithyroid drug treatment for over 5 years. Persistent Graves' disease patients in the clinical cohort had taken antithyroid drugs for 8 to 12 years on average. The study was registered as a clinical trial and conducted in China. A total of roughly 33 samples underwent TCR sequencing: roughly 13 from persistent and some 20 from newly diagnosed Graves' disease patients. Persistent Graves' disease patients were compared with newly diagnosed Graves' disease patients by peripheral blood TCR sequencing and RNA sequencing. General study outcomes and caveats: The authors acknowledged the small sample size as a limitation that may reduce accuracy. Patients with persistent disease shared more public clonotypes (around 2,700) than newly diagnosed patients did (around 980). Sequencing and analysis were restricted to the TCR beta chain. Persistent disease showed preferential use of TRBV28, TRBJ1-2 and TRBJ2-5, whereas newly diagnosed disease favored TRBV20-1 and TRBJ2-1. Compared with newly diagnosed patients, persistent Graves' disease patients had lower TCR Shannon entropy and fewer highly expanded clones, which suggests clonal expansion. Only peripheral blood was studied, because thyroid tissue, the primary lesion, was inaccessible.

Receptor amplification or capture employed multiplex PCR. Sequenced using an Illumina HiSeq 4000. To build TCR beta libraries, CDR3 regions were amplified by Arm-PCR using iRepertoire HTBI primers. Before sequencing, the PCR products went through gel purification. The authors' pipeline ran thus. Gene usage analysis of CDR3 amino acid clonotypes used the approximately 62 TRBV and 14 to 15 TRBJ segments found across samples. Filtered high-quality paired reads were merged into contigs using COPE and FqMerger. BLAST was used to align contigs to IMGT TRBV, TRBD and TRBJ reference genes, with CDR3 defined following IMGT. Any clonotype with a frequency above 0.1% was classified as a highly expanded clone. Shannon entropy was used to measure repertoire diversity, and the Gini coefficient was used to measure V-J evenness. A clonotype was considered public if more than one individual shared it. Using fastp trimming at Q25 and MiXCR clonotype assembly, TCRdb reanalyzed the public sequencing data and kept in-frame beta chains. Every CDR3 protein is listed once, alongside the most common genes and DNA of its rows. These V and J calls originate from TCRdb's pipeline instead of the authors' own analysis. The sample table records 600,000 to 850,000 distinct CDR3 sequences; about 32% of these occur just once. The top ten clones comprise about 42% of the sample.

Trimming removed 3 bases from V and 1 base from J, leaving 6 bases between the germline ends. The germline V gene gives CDR1 as SQVTM and CDR2 as ANQGSEA. The CDR3 runs 13 amino acids, cysteine and phenylalanine included. The entry retains the CDR3 DNA only, 39 bases that are in frame from base 1. Concerning this clonotype itself: Its recognized antigen is unknown. Base qualities are missing; no much larger clone stands one base away.

The time point label corresponds to: persistent/refractory GD, antithyroid drugs over 5 years with positive TRAb. For both TCR sequencing and RNA sequencing, RNA was extracted from PBMCs in TRIzol. The diagnosis of Graves' disease was made according to American Thyroid Association guidelines. The patients came from an endocrinology department in Xi'an, China. Each patient gave 7.5 to 10 milliliters of peripheral blood, collected in an EDTA anticoagulant tube. Ficoll Paque Plus density gradient separation was used to isolate PBMCs, and no further T cell sorting was performed. An Agilent 2100 Bioanalyzer and agarose gel were used to assess RNA quality, and a NanoDrop 2000 was used to measure RNA concentration.

Sequencing used peripheral blood mononuclear cells (PBMCs), obtained when the disease was refractory, from a patient treated with antithyroid drugs. The sequence links TRBV29-1 to TRBJ2-2; the D gene identity is not certain. The TCR was taken from a female donor with Graves disease. The DNA sequence follows: TGCAGCGTTGACCCAGGGAACACCGGGGAGCTGTTTTTT. This gives the protein CSVDPGNTGELFF.